Listed here is a single TCR beta chain. What it recognizes is unknown. These data are taken from a study of T cell responses to AZD1222 COVID-19 vaccine. Libraries were prepared by immunoSEQ multiplex PCR; TCRdb keeps only in-frame clonotypes and omits some of them. The sample includes 150,000 to 200,000 clones, about 92% seen only once; the top ten take about 4%. CDR1 MNHNY and CDR2 SVGAGI come from the germline V gene (reference sequence). The CDR3 sequence is 14 residues long. Trimming removed 6 bases from V and 4 bases from J; junction bases left unmatched: 9. Study-wide points: Distributed over spike, vaccine-associated CD4 TCRs predominated at 160-218 and 743-854. Donors in the cohort were predominantly white British and more often female, and clonal diversity was possibly underestimated. Seropositivity was recorded at baseline in only 5 or 6 AZD1222 recipients. As reported, nearly half of all spike-specific TCRs target variant regions that are unmutated.

This chain uses TRBV6-6 with TRBJ2-7, with 7 bases lining up with TRBD1. The specimen comprised peripheral blood, sampled on day 0 of MenACWY control vaccination. This sequence was found in an adult in good health. DNA of the CDR3: TGTGCCAGCAGGTCACCGGGACAGAATTACGAGCAGTACTTC. It encodes CASRSPGQNYEQYF.